These 17 T cell receptor beta chains came from one sample sequenced in a study of control samples from healthy donors and cancer patients. Using immunoSEQ multiplex PCR, the repertoire was profiled, and TCRdb retains in-frame clones only, with some absent. The sample has around 100,000 clones, more than 90% seen once. The sequencing sample was made of blood. These receptor sequences come from a human donor in good health. The donor label of this sample is uncertain.

This clone has only one observation. The chain has TRBV6-5 and TRBJ2-7, with D possibly matching TRBD1 (6 bases). Germline-derived CDR1 and CDR2 are MNHEY and SVGAGI. The CDR3 totals 15 residues. Deletions cut 3 bases from V and 5 bases from J, with 17 bases between. CDR3 amino acids: CASSYLWQGTDEQYF. CDR3 nucleotides: TGTGCCAGCAGTTATCTTTGGCAGGGGACCGACGAGCAGTACTTC.

The CDR3 DNA reads as TGCGCCAGCAGCTTGGACAGCAATCAGCCCCAGCATTTT. Its protein product is CASSLDSNQPQHF. The chain couples TRBV5-1 to TRBJ1-5, with D uncertain. Germline V gives CDR1 SGHRS, CDR2 YFSETQ. The V end was cut by 0 bases, the J end by 1 base, with 2 bases between. This CDR3 is 13 amino acids long.

The chain is built from TRBV19 and TRBJ2-3, with 7 bases that match TRBD2. The CDR3 contains 13 residues. Looked up from germline, CDR1 is LNHDA and CDR2 is SQIVND (reference sequence). Losses at the gene ends were 6 bases for V and 3 bases for J; bases not matched to a gene: 3. In nucleotides, the CDR3 is TGTGCCAGTAGCGAGCGGGGAACAGATACGCAGTATTTT. It translates to CASSERGTDTQYF.

The chain uses TRBV18 and TRBJ2-5; 9 bases are a match to TRBD1. Trimming at V came to 3 bases and at J to 5 bases, leaving 19 bases not matched to a gene. Per germline, CDR1 KGHSH and CDR2 LQKENI. This CDR3 has 19 amino acids. For the CDR3, the DNA is TGTGCCAGCTCACCTCTATCGTGGACAGGGGCGATCGTGAAGGAGACCCAGTACTTC. Amino acids: CASSPLSWTGAIVKETQYF.

The gene calls are TRBV3-1 (or the pseudogene TRBV3-2) and TRBJ1-1; D call uncertain. The V gene lost 6 bases and the J gene lost 2 bases, with 10 bases spanning the gap. The CDR3 spans 13 residues. Germline CDR1 reads LGHDT; CDR2 reads YNNKEL (reference sequence). The CDR3, as DNA: TGTGCCAGCAGAGAGACGGCCAACACTGAAGCTTTCTTT. As protein: CASRETANTEAFF.

V and J are TRBV14 and TRBJ2-2; 10 positions match TRBD1. This CDR3 comprises 15 residues. CDR1 and CDR2 (germline): SGHDN, FVKESK. V shed 4 bases, J shed 7 bases, and the junction held 6 bases outside the gene matches. This CDR3 reads CASSPRDRGIGELFF. CDR3 bases: TGTGCCAGCAGCCCCCGGGACAGGGGAATCGGGGAGCTGTTTTTT.

The rearrangement uses TRBV7-3 and TRBJ2-3; no clear D gene. This CDR3 is built from 16 residues. CDR1 SGHTA and CDR2 FQGTGA come from the germline V gene. Deletions cut 3 bases from V and 4 bases from J, with 17 bases between. The CDR3 coding sequence is TGTGCCAGCAGCTTGGTCTATGGGTTCTCGTCAGATACGCAGTATTTT. This codes for CASSLVYGFSSDTQYF.

J is TRBJ2-7 and V is TRBV11-2, with D maybe TRBD2 (6 bases). The CDR3 contains 15 residues. V was pared by 1 base and J by 7 bases, with 17 bases between. The germline V gene encodes CDR1 SGHAT and CDR2 FQNNGV. The CDR3 spells CASSLVGTPYFEQYF. DNA for the CDR3: TGTGCCAGCAGCTTAGTTGGGACTCCCTACTTTGAGCAGTACTTC.

This chain uses TRBV5-1 with TRBJ2-7, with no clear D. Trimming took off 3 bases at V and 0 bases at J, with 10 bases between the two ends. CDR3 length: 14 residues. CDR1 is SGHRS and CDR2 is YFSETQ in the germline V gene. CDR3 sequence reads: CASSYGEASYEQYF. In nucleotides, the CDR3 is TGCGCCAGCAGCTACGGAGAGGCCTCCTACGAGCAGTACTTC.

The CDR3 bases are TGTGCCAGCAGCCAAAGCTATAGCAATCAGCCCCAGCATTTT. Its protein is CASSQSYSNQPQHF. The chain recombines TRBV4-2 with TRBJ1-5; D ambiguous. CDR3 length equals 14 residues. Germline assignment: CDR1 LGHNA and CDR2 YNFKEQ. The germline V and J ends were trimmed by 2 bases and 0 bases, with 5 bases remaining between them.

The chain employs TRBV29-1 and TRBJ2-3, with 10 bases identical to TRBD1. From germline, CDR1 is SQVTM and CDR2 ANQGSEA. V shed 6 bases and J 2 bases; nucleotides not matched to a gene: 5. This CDR3 contains 14 residues. CDR3 coding DNA: TGCAGCGTGGGGGACAGGGGATACACAGATACGCAGTATTTT. This codes for CSVGDRGYTDTQYF.

This rearrangement joins TRBV5-1 to TRBJ2-7; 8 bases map to TRBD2. After removal of 3 bases from V and 2 bases from J, the junction contained 7 bases not matched to a gene. Germline loops: CDR1 SGHRS, CDR2 YFSETQ. The CDR3 is 15 amino acids. CDR3 sequence reads: CASSWTGGTTYEQYF. The CDR3 bases are TGCGCCAGCAGCTGGACGGGGGGGACGACCTACGAGCAGTACTTC.

The rearrangement joins TRBV5-6 to TRBJ1-3; TRBD1 is a possible D gene (5 bases). The germline V and J ends were trimmed by 0 bases and 4 bases, with 8 bases remaining between them. CDR1 is SGHDT and CDR2 is YYEEEE in the germline V gene. The CDR3 is made up of 14 amino acids. The CDR3 region has the DNA TGTGCCAGCAGCTTGGGGGACTCAGGAAACACCATATATTTT. This encodes CASSLGDSGNTIYF.

V gene TRBV12-3 or TRBV12-4 combines with J gene TRBJ2-1; D gene uncertain. Trimming took off 3 bases at V and 4 bases at J, with 7 bases between the two ends. The CDR3 totals 13 residues. The CDR3 DNA sequence: TGTGCCAGCAGTTTGACGGAGTACAATGAGCAGTTCTTC. Amino acid sequence: CASSLTEYNEQFF.

The chain joins TRBV5-1 to TRBJ1-2; D uncertain. Trimming left V 0 bases short and J 1 base short, with 10 bases between. This CDR3 region has 15 residues. In germline, CDR1 is SGHRS, CDR2 YFSETQ. CDR3 region: CASSLDGSFNYGYTF. The CDR3 region has the DNA TGCGCCAGCAGCTTGGATGGCAGTTTTAACTATGGCTACACCTTC.

This clone is a singleton in its sample. The J gene is TRBJ1-2, the V gene TRBV5-6; a possible D gene is TRBD1 (5 bases). V was pared by 0 bases and J by 2 bases, with 14 bases between. The length of the CDR3 is 16 residues. CDR1 is SGHDT, CDR2 YYEEEE, per germline. CDR3 in amino acids: CASSLGGAGLNYGYTF. CDR3 coding DNA: TGTGCCAGCAGCTTGGGAGGGGCAGGGCTAAACTATGGCTACACCTTC.

The genes are TRBV30 and TRBJ1-2; D possibly corresponds to TRBD1 (6 bases). Germline V CDR1 and CDR2: GTSNPN, SVGIG (reference sequence). V was trimmed by 1 base and J by 14 bases, leaving 20 bases between them. The length of the CDR3 is 13 residues. The CDR3 DNA follows: TGTGCCTGGAGTGGTATACAGGGACCCGGTTTTACCTTC. This gives the protein CAWSGIQGPGFTF.